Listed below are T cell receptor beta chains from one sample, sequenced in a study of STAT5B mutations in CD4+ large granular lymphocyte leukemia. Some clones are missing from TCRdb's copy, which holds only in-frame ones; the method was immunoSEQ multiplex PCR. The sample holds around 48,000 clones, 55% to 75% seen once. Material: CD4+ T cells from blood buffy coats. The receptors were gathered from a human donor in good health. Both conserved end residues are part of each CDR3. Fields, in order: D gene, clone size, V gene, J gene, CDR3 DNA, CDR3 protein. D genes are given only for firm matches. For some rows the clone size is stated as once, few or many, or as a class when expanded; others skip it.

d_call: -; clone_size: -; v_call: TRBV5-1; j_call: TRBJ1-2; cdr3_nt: TGCGCCAGCAGCTTGGGTACAGGGTCTGGCTATGGCTACACCTTC; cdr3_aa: CASSLGTGSGYGYTF
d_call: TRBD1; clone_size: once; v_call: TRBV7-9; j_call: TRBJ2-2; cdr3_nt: TGTGCCAGCAGTTCGGGACAGGGTCGGACCGGGGAGCTGTTTTTT; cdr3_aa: CASSSGQGRTGELFF
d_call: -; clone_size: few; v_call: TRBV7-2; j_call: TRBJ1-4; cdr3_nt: TGTGCCAGCAGCTTAGACCGTGGTGTCGAAAAACTGTTTTTT; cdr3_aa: CASSLDRGVEKLFF
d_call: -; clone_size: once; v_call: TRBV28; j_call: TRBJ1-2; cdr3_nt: TGTGCCAGCAGTTTAAAGCTGCTGGCGGGCTATGGCTACACCTTC; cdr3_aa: CASSLKLLAGYGYTF
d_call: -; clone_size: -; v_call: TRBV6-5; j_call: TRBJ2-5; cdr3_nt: TGTGCCAGCAGCCAGCCGCCTCTGGAGACCCAGTACTTC; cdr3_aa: CASSQPPLETQYF
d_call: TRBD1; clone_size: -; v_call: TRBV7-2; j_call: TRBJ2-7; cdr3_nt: TGTGCCAGCAGCTTAGCCCCGGGACAGGGAGGGGAGCAGTACTTC; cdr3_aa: CASSLAPGQGGEQYF
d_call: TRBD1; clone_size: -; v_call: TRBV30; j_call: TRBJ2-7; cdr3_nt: TGTGCCTGGAGTCCTCTATCGGACAGGACCTACGAGCAGTACTTC; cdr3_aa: CAWSPLSDRTYEQYF
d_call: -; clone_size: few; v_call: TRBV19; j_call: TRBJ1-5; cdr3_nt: TGTGCCAGTAGTATTGGGACTCCAAGCAATCAGCCCCAGCATTTT; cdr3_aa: CASSIGTPSNQPQHF
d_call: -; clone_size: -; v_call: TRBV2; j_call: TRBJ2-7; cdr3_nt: TGTGCCAGCAGTCTACAGGGTTACGAGCAGTACTTC; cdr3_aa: CASSLQGYEQYF
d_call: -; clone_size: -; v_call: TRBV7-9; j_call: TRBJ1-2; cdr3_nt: TGTGCCAGCAGCACGACAACTAACTATGGCTACACCTTT; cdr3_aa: CASSTTTNYGYTF
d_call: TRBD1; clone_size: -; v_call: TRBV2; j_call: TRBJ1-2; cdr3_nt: TGTGCCAGCAGTGAAGCTGCGGGACAGGGAAACTATGGCTACACCTTC; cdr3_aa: CASSEAAGQGNYGYTF
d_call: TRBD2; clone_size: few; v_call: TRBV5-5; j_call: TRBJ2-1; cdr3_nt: TGTGCCAGCAGCTGGGGACTAGCGGGGACCAATGAGCAGTTCTTC; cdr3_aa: CASSWGLAGTNEQFF
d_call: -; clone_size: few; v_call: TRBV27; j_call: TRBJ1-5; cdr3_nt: TGTGCCAGCCGAAGGGAGCATAGAGGCAATCAGCCCCAGCATTTT; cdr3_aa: CASRREHRGNQPQHF
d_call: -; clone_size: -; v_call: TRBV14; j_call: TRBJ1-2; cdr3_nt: TGTGCCAGCAGCCAAGATCATGGTGGCTATGGCTACACCTTC; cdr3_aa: CASSQDHGGYGYTF
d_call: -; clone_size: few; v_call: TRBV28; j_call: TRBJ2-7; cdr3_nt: TGTGCCAGCAACTCGCCCCCAGGGTCCTACGAGCAGTACTTC; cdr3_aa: CASNSPPGSYEQYF
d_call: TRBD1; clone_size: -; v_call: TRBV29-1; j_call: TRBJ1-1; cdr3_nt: TGCAGCGCACAGGGGAGCACTGAAGCTTTCTTT; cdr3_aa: CSAQGSTEAFF
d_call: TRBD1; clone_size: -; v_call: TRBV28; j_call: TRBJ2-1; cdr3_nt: TGTGCCAGCAGTTTTCGGGACAGGGGGTTTAGGAATGAGCAGTTCTTC; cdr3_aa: CASSFRDRGFRNEQFF
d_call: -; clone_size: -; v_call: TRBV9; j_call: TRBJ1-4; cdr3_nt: TGTGCCAGCACCGGACCTTGGACCGTGCTAGCAACTAATGAAAAACTGTTTTTT; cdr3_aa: CASTGPWTVLATNEKLFF
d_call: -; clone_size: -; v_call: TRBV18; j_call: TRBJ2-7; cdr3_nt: TGTGCCAGCTCACCGAATTACGAGCAGTACTTC; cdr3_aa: CASSPNYEQYF
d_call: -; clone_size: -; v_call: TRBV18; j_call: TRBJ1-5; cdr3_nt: TGTGCCAGCTCCCTACAGGACCCCTATAGCAATCAGCCCCAGCATTTT; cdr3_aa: CASSLQDPYSNQPQHF